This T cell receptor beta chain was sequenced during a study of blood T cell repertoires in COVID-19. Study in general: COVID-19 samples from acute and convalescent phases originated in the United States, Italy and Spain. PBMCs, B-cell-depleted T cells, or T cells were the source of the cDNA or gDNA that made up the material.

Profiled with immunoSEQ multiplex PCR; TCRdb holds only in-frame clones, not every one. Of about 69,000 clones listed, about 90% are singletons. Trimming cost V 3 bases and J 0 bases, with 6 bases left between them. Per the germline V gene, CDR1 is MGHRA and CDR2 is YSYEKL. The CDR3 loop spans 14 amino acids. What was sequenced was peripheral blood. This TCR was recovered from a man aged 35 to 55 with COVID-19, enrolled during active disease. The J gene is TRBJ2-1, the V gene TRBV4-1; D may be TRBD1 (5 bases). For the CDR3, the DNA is TGCGCCAGCAGCCATACAGGCTCCTACAATGAGCAGTTCTTC. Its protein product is CASSHTGSYNEQFF.